This T cell receptor (beta chain) was documented in a study of breast tumors, draining lymph nodes, adjacent tissues. V lost 3 bases to trimming and J lost 9 bases; unmatched junction nucleotides: 4. The CDR3 has 13 residues. Axillary draining lymph nodes of breast cancer patients supplied the node samples. This clonotype was seen many times. In TCRdb, the multiplex PCR reads were re-called with MiXCR into one record per CDR3 protein. In the table there are about 230,000 distinct CDR3 sequences, roughly 30% of which are singletons. This clonotype was sampled from a female donor with breast cancer. Some clones in this sample may be carry-over from other donors' samples. The sample taken for sequencing was axillary lymph node tissue. The gene calls are TRBV12-3 or TRBV12-4 and TRBJ2-3; 9 bases are a match to TRBD2. Here the CDR3 reads CASSFNLAGTQYF. The CDR3, as DNA: TGTGCCAGCAGTTTTAACCTAGCGGGGACGCAGTATTTT.